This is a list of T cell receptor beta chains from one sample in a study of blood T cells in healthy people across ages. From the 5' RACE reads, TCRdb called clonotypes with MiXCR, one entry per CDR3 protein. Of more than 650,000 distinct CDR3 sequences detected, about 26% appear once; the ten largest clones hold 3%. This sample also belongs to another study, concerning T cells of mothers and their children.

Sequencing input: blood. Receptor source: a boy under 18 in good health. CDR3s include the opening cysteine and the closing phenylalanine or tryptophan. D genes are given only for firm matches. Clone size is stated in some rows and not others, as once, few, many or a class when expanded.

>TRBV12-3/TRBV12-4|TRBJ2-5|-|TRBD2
TGTGCCAGCACTTCTAGCGGGGTCGAGACCCAGTACTTC
CASTSSGVETQYF
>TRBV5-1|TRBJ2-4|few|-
TGCGCCAGCACCTTCGGTTTGGCCAAAAACATTCAGTACTTC
CASTFGLAKNIQYF
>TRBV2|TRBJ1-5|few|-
TGTGCCAGCAGTGGACTAGCCCGGTCCTTCAGCGAGCCCCAGCATTTT
CASSGLARSFSEPQHF
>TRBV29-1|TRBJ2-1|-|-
TGCAGCCAGTCCGGGGGCGGCAATGAGCAGTTCTTC
CSQSGGGNEQFF
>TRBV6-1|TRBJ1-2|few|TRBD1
TGTGCCAGCAGTGAATGGACAGGGCCTAACTATGGCTACACCTTC
CASSEWTGPNYGYTF
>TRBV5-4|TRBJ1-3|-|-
TGTGTCAGCAGTTTGGGTTACTCTGGAAACACCATATATTTT
CVSSLGYSGNTIYF
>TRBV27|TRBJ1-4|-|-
TGTGCCAGCAGCCCCGACAGATTTGGAGAAAAACTGTTTTTT
CASSPDRFGEKLFF
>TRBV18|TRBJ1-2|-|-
TGTGCCAGCTCACCGGAGGCAAAGGGCCGGCGGGGCTACACCTTC
CASSPEAKGRRGYTF
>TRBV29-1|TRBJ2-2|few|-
TGCAGCGTCTCAGAGAACACCGGGGAGCTGTTTTTT
CSVSENTGELFF
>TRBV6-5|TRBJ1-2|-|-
TGTGCCAGCACTCACGGAGGGCTGGGGTATGGCTACACCTTC
CASTHGGLGYGYTF
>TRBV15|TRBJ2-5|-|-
TGTGCCACCAGCGCTACCGGGACTCCAGAGACCCAGTACTTC
CATSATGTPETQYF
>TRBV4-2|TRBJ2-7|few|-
TGTGCCAGCAGCCAAGAGTCCAGGGTTAATAGGGAGCAGTACTTC
CASSQESRVNREQYF
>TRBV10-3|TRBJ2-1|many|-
TGTGCCACCAGGGACATCAATGAGCAGTTCTTC
CATRDINEQFF
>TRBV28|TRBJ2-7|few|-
TGTGCCAGCCGGCGGGGCGATCCCTCCTACGAGCAGTACTTC
CASRRGDPSYEQYF
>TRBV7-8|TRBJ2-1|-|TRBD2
TGTGCCAGCAGGGATGAACTAGCGGGGAATGAGCAGTTCTTC
CASRDELAGNEQFF
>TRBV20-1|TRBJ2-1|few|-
TGCAGTGCCACCAAAGACGTATACAATGAGCAGTTCTTC
CSATKDVYNEQFF
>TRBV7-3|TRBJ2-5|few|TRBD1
TGTGCCAGCAGCTTAACGGACAGGGTGGGAGAGACCCAGTACTTC
CASSLTDRVGETQYF
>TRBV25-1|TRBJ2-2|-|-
TGTGCCAGCAGTTCCGAGTACGGGGAGCTGTTTTTT
CASSSEYGELFF
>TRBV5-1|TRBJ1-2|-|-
TGCGCCAGCAGCTTGGTGGGCAGGGATGGCTACACCTTC
CASSLVGRDGYTF
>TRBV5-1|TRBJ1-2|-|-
TGCGCCAGCAGCTTGGGGACAGCACAACGGGGCGGCTACACCTTC
CASSLGTAQRGGYTF
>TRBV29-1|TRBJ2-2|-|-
TGCAGCGTTGGGAAGGGGGGGAACACCGGGGAGCTGTTTTTT
CSVGKGGNTGELFF
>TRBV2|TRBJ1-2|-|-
TGTGCCAGCAGTGAATCCCAGGGAAGGTCACCCACCTTC
CASSESQGRSPTF
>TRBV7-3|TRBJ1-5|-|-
TGTGCCAGCAGCTCGGCACAGGGCACAGATACGCAGCATTTT
CASSSAQGTDTQHF
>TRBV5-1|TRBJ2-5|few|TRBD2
TGCGCCAGCATGGCGGGGGAAGGAGAGACCCAGTACTTC
CASMAGEGETQYF
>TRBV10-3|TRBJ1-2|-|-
TGTGCCATCAGTGACACCAACAGGGATCCCTATGGCTACACCTTC
CAISDTNRDPYGYTF
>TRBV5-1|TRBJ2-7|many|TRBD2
TGCGCCAGCAGCTTCAGCGGGGGGCCCTACGAGCAGTACTTC
CASSFSGGPYEQYF
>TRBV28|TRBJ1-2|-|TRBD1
TGTGCCAGCAGTTCGACAGGGGGCGGAAACTATGGCTACACCTTC
CASSSTGGGNYGYTF
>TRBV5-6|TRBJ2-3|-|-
TGTGCCAGCAGCCCCCGGGGATGGTACACAGATACGCAGTATTTT
CASSPRGWYTDTQYF
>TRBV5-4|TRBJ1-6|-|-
TGTGCCAGCAGCCCAGACTGGTGGACGGGCTCTTCACCCCTCCACTTT
CASSPDWWTGSSPLHF
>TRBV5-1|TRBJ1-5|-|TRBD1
TGCGCCAGCAGCTTGGGGACAGGGACTTTTCAGCCCCAGCATTTT
CASSLGTGTFQPQHF
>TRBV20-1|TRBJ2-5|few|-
TGCAGTGCTGCCTCGGACTCACTCCAAGAGACTCAGTACTTC
CSAASDSLQETQYF
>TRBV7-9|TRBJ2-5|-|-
TGTGCCAGCAGCCCAATGGTGGCCCAAGAGACCCAGTACTTC
CASSPMVAQETQYF
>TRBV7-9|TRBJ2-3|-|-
TGTGCCAGCAGCTTACGGGAAAGAACAGATACGCAGTATTTT
CASSLRERTDTQYF
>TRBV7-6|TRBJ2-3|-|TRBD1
TGTGCCAGCAGCTTAGCGGACAGGGGTGGTGATACGCAGTATTTT
CASSLADRGGDTQYF
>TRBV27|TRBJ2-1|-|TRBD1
TGTGCCAGCAGTTTGGCCGGGACAGGATTGTTTGAGCAGTTCTTC
CASSLAGTGLFEQFF
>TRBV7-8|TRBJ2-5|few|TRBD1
TGTGCCAGCAGCTCCCGGGACAGACACCAAGAGACCCAGTACTTC
CASSSRDRHQETQYF
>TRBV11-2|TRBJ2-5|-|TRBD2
TGTGCCAGCAGCTCTTTAGCGGGGGGGCTAAAGACCCAGTACTTC
CASSSLAGGLKTQYF
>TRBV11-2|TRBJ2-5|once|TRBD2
TGTGCCAGCAGCTTTACCGGGGGGGGTAGGGAGACCCAGTACTTC
CASSFTGGGRETQYF
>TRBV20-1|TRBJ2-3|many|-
TGCAGTGCTAGAAGCACAGATACGCAGTATTTT
CSARSTDTQYF
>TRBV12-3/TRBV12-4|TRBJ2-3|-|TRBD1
TGTGCCAGCAGTCCCGGGACAGGGATCGCAGATACGCAGTATTTT
CASSPGTGIADTQYF
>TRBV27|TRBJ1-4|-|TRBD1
TGTGCCAGCAGCTATTCGATAGGGACAGCGCGTGAGGAAAAACTGTTTTTT
CASSYSIGTAREEKLFF
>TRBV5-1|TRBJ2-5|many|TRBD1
TGTGCCAGCAGTTTACAGGGGCTGGAGACCCAGTACTTC
CASSLQGLETQYF
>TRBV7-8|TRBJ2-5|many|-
TGTGCCAGCAGCTCCCCGCAAGGAGGGGAATCTCGAGAGACCCAGTACTTC
CASSSPQGGESRETQYF
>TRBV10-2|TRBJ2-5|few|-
TGCGCCAGCACGAACAGGGTTCGGGAGACCCAGTACTTC
CASTNRVRETQYF
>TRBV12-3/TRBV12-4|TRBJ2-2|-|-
TGTGCCAGCAGTTGGTTAGGGGACACCGGGGAGCTGTTTTTT
CASSWLGDTGELFF
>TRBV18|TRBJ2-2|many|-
TGTGCCAGCTCACCAAGTTGGGGACGTACCGGGGAGCTGTTTTTT
CASSPSWGRTGELFF
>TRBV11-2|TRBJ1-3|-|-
TGTGCCAGCAGCTTAAGTCTTGAAAGCCATGGAAACACCATATATTTT
CASSLSLESHGNTIYF
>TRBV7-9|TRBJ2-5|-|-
TGTGCCAGCAGCTTGGAAGGGCGAGTAGGGACCCAGTACTTC
CASSLEGRVGTQYF
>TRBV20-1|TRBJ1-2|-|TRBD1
TGCAGTGCGACAGGGAATACTTATGGCTACACCTTC
CSATGNTYGYTF
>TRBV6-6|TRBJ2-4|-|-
TGTGCCAGCAGTTACTCGATGAACATTCAGTACTTC
CASSYSMNIQYF
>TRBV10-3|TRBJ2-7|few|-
TGTGCTACAGGAGGGATATCCTACGAGCAGTACTTC
CATGGISYEQYF
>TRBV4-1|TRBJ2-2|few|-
TGCGCCAGCAGCCAAGATTGGAGGGGGCCCGGGGAGCTGTTTTTT
CASSQDWRGPGELFF